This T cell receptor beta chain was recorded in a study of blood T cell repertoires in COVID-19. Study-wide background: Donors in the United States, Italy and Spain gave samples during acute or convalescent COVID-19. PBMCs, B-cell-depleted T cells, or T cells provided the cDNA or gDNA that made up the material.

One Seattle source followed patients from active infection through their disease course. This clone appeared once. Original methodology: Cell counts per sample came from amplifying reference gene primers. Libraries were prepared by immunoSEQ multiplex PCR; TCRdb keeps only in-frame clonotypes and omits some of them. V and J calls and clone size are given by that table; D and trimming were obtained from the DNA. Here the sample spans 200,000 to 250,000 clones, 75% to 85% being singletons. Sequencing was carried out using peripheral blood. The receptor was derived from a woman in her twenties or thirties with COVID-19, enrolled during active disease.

The CDR3 DNA reads as TGCGCCAGCAGCCAAGAAAACCTCCTAGCGGGAGGGACGAATGAGCAGTTCTTC. Its translation is CASSQENLLAGGTNEQFF. V gene TRBV4-3 combines with J gene TRBJ2-1; TRBD2 aligns across 12 bases. CDR3 length: 18 residues. V lost 0 bases to trimming and J lost 7 bases; unmatched junction nucleotides: 10. Germline V gene data show CDR1 as LGHNA and CDR2 as YSLEER.